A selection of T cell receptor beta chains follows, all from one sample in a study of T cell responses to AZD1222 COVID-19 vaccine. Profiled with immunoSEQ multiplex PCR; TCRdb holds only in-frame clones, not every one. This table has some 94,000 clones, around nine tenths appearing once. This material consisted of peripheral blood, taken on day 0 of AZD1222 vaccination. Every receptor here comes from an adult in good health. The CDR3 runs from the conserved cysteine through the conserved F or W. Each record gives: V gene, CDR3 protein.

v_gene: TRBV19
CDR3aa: CASSPLAGQSVDEQFF

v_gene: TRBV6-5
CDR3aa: CASSSGQLMGEKLFF

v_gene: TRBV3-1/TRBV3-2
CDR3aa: CASSQDGRRVGGELFF

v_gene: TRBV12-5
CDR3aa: CASGLVPPAPTGYTEAFF

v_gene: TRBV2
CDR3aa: CASSAGTGGTDTQYF

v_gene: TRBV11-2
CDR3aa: CASSLDFETGRYEQYF

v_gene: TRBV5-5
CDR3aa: CASSSLWGNTEAFF

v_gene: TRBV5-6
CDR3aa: CASSLRQINTEAFF

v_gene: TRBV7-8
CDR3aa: CASSTRDPSRETQYF

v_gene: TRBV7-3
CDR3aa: CASSSGLAGGTDTQYF

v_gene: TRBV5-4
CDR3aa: CASSLDRFEQYF

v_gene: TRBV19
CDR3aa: CASSGPTGGAEAFF

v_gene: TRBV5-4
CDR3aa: CASSLAPGESETQYF

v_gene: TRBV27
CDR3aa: CASSSPGSGELVEQFF

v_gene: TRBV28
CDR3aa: CASSFPSGKLFF

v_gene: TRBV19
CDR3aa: CASSIPDRNYGYTF

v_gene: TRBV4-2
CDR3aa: CASSQDYTAQWANVLTF

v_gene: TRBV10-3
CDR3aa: CATPRGGVLNYGYTF

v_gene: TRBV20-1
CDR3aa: CSADKNYGYTF

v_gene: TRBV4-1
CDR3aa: CASSQGLKWDGTYEQYF

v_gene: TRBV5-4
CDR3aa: CASSFRGVETQYF

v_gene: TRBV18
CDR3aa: CASLRDRGLRSSGANVLTF

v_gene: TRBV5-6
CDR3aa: CASSQDRGDQPQHF

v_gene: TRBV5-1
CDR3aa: CASSLGGRTNYGYTF

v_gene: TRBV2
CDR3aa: CASKGLGLNTEAFF

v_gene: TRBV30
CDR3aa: CAWSVSGVLNTEAFF

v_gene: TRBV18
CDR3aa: CASSLTPSDAPGEQYF

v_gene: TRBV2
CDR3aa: CASSVSLETQYF

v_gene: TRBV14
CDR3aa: CASSPGHWNTEAFF

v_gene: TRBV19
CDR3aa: CASTRGLAGGVADTQYF

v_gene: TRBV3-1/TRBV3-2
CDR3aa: CASSHRDRQATNEKLFF

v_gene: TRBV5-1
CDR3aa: CASSLDRIMNTEAFF

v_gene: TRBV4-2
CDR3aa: CASSQGAGLQYEQYF

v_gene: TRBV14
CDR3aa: CASARGPNEKLFF

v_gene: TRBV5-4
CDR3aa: CASSYRDLNSPLHF

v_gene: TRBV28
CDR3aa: CASSPGESILGEQYF

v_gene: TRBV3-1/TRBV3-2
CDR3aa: CASSQDTGSWRAFF

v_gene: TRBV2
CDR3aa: CASSSTGDSNQPQHF

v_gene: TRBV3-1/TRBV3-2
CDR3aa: CASSHLDGYTF

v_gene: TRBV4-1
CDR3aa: CASSQSTSGGIYNEQFF

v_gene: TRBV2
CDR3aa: CASSTPGLAGGQDNEQFF

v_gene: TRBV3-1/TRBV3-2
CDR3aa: CASSQDWFLNTGELFF

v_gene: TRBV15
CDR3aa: CATSRAGRADTQYF

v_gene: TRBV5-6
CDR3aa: CASSLTGGTEAFF

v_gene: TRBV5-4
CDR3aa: CASSTAPPGTGGAGANVLTF

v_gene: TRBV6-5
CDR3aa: CASSLFPAEQFF